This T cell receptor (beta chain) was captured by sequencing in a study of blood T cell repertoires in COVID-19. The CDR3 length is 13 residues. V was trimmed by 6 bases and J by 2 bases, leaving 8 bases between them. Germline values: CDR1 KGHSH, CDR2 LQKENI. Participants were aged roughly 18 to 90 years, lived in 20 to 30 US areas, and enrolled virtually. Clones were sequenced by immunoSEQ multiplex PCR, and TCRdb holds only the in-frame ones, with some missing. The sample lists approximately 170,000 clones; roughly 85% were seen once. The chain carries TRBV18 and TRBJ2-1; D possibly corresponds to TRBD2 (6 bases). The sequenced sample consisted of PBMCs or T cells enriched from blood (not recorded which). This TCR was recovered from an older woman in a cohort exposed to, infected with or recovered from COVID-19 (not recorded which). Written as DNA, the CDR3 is TGTGCCAGCTCCAGGACTACCTACAATGAGCAGTTCTTC. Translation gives CASSRTTYNEQFF.